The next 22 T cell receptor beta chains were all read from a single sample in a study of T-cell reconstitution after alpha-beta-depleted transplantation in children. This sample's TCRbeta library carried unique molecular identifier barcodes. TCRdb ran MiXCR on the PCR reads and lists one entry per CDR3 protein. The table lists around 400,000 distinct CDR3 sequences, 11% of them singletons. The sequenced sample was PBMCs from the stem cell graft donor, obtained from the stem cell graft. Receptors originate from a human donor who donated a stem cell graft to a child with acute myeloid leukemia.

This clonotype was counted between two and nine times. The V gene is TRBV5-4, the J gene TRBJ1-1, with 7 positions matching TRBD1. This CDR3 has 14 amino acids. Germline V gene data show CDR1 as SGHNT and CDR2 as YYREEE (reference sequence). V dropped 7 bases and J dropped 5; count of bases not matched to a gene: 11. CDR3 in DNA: TGTGCCAGCTCGCCAAACAGGGGAGGGACTGAAGCTTTCTTT. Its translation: CASSPNRGGTEAFF.

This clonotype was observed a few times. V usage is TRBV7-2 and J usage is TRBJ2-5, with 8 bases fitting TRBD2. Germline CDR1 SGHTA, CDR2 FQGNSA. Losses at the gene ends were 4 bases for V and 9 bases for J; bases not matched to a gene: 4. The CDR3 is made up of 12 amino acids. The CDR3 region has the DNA TGTGCCAGCAGCTCGGGGGGGCCCGCCCAGTACTTC. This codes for CASSSGGPAQYF. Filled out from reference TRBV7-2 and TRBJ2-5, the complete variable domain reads GAGVSQSPSNKVTEKGKDVELRCDPISGHTALYWYRQSLGQGLEFLIYFQGNSAPDKSGLPSDRFSAERTGGSVSTLTIQRTQQEDSAVYLCASSSGGPAQYFGPGTRLLVL.

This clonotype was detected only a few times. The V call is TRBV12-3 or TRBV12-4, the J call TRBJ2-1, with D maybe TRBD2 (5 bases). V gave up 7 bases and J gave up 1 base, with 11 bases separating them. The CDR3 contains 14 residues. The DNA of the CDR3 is TGTGCCAGCACAGGAGCGGAGTCCTACAATGAGCAGTTCTTC. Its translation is CASTGAESYNEQFF.

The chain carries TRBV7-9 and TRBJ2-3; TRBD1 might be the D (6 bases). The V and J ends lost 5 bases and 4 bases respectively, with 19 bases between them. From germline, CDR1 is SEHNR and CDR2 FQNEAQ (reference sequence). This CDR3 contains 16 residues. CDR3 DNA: TGTGCCAGCAGCCCCCCCCAAGGGGGAAGCGCAGATACGCAGTATTTT. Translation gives CASSPPQGGSADTQYF. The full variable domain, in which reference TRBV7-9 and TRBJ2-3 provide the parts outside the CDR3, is DTGVSQNPRHKITKRGQNVTFRCDPISEHNRLYWYRQTLGQGPEFLTYFQNEAQLEKSRLLSDRFSAERPKGSFSTLEIQRTEQGDSAMYLCASSPPQGGSADTQYFGPGTRLTVL.

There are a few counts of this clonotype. The CDR3 bases are TGTGCCACCAGCAGAGTATCCGGGACCGCGATCCCAGGGGAGCTGTTTTTT. This sequence encodes CATSRVSGTAIPGELFF. J is TRBJ2-2 and V is TRBV15, with D possibly being TRBD1 or TRBD2 (5 bases each). This CDR3 has 17 amino acids. Germline values: CDR1 LNHNV, CDR2 YYDKDF (reference sequence). Trimming removed 1 base at V and 8 bases at J, with 20 bases between.

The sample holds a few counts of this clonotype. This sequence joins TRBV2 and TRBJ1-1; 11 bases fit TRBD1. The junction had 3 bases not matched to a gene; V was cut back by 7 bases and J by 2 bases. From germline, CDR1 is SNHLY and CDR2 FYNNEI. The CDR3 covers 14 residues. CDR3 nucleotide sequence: TGTGCCAGCATTCGGACAGGGGGCAACACTGAAGCTTTCTTT. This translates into CASIRTGGNTEAFF.

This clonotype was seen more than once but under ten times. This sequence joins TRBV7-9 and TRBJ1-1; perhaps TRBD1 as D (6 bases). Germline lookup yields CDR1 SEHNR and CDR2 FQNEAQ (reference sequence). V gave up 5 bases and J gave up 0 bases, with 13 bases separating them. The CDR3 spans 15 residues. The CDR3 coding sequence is TGTGCCAGCAGCCCGGGGGGCGCGGTGAACACTGAAGCTTTCTTT. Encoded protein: CASSPGGAVNTEAFF.

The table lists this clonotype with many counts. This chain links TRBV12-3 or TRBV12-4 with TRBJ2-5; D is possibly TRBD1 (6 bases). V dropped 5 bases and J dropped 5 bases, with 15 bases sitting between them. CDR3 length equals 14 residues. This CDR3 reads CASSTGTKVETQYF. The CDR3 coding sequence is TGTGCCAGCAGTACTGGGACAAAAGTTGAGACCCAGTACTTC.

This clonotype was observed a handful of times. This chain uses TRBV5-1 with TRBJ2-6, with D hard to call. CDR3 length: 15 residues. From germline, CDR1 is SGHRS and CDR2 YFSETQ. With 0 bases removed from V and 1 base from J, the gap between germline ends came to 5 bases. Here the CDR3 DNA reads TGCGCCAGCAGCTTGGTAATGTCTGGGGCCAACGTCCTGACTTTC. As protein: CASSLVMSGANVLTF. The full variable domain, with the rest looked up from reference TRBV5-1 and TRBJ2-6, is KAGVTQTPRYLIKTRGQQVTLSCSPISGHRSVSWYQQTPGQGLQFLFEYFSETQRNKGNFPGRFSGRQFSNSRSEMNVSTLELGDSALYLCASSLVMSGANVLTFGAGSRLTVL.

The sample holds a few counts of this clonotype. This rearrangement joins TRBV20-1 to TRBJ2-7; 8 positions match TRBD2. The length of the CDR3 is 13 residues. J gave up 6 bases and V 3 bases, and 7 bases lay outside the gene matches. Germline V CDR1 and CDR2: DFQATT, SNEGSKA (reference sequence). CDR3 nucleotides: TGCAGTGCTAGCGGAGCGGGAGCCCCCGAGCAGTACTTC. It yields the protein CSASGAGAPEQYF.

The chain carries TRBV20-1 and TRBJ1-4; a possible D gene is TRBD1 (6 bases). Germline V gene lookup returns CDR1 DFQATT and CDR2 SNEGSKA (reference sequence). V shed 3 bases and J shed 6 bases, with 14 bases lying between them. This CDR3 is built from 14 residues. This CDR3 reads CSASRGQVDEKLFF. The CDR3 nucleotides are TGCAGTGCTAGTAGGGGACAAGTGGATGAAAAACTGTTTTTT.

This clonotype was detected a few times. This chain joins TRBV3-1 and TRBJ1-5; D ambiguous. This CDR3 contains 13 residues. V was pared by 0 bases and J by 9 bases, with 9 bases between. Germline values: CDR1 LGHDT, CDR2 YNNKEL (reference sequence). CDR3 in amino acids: CASSQDGGMPQHF. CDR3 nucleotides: TGTGCCAGCAGCCAAGATGGTGGGATGCCCCAGCATTTT.

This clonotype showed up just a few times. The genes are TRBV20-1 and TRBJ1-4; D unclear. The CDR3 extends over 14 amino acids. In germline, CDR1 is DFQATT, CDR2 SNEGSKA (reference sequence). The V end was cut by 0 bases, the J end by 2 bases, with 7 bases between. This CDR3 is CSARDRRTNEKLFF. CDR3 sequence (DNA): TGCAGTGCTAGAGATCGAAGGACTAATGAAAAACTGTTTTTT.

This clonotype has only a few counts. The chain's CDR3 is CATKQGGGSGNTIYF. The CDR3 bases are TGTGCCACCAAACAGGGCGGTGGCTCTGGAAACACCATATATTTT. The chain recombines TRBV27 with TRBJ1-3, with a possible D match to TRBD1 (6 bases). Germline CDR1 and CDR2: MNHEY and SMNVEV (reference sequence). The CDR3 spans 15 residues. Deletions cut 10 bases from V and 0 bases from J, with 16 bases between.

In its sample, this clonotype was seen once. The CDR3 spells CASSPVTEAFF. The CDR3 region has the DNA TGTGCCAGCTCACCAGTCACTGAAGCTTTCTTT. V usage is TRBV18 and J usage is TRBJ1-1; no firm D call. Germline V gene data show CDR1 as KGHSH and CDR2 as LQKENI. The CDR3 has 11 residues. Deletions cut 2 bases from V and 4 bases from J, with 2 bases between.

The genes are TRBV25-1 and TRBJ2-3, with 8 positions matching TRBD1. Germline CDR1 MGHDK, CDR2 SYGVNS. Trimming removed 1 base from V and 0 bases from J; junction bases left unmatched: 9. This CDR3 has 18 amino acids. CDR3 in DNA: TGTGCCAGCAGTGAATTTTTTGGACAGGGAGTTAGCACAGATACGCAGTATTTT. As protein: CASSEFFGQGVSTDTQYF.

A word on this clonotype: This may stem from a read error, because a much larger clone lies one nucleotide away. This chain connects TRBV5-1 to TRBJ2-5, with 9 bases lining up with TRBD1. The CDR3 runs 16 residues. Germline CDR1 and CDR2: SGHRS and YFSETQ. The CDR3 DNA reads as TGCGTCAGCAGCCGGACGACAGGGGGTGTGTTAGAGACCCAGTACTTC. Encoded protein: CVSSRTTGGVLETQYF.

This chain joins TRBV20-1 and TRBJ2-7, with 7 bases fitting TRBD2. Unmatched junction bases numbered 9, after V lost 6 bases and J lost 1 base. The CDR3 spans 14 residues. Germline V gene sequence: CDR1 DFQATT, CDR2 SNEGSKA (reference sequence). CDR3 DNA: TGCAGTGCATCTCGGCTAGCGGCTTCCTACGAGCAGTACTTC. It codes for CSASRLAASYEQYF.

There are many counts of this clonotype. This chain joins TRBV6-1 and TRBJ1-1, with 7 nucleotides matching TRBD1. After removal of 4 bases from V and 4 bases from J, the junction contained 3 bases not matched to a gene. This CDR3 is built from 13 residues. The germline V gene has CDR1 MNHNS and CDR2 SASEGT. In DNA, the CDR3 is TGTGCCAGCAGTGCCCCAGGGGGCACTGAAGCTTTCTTT. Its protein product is CASSAPGGTEAFF.

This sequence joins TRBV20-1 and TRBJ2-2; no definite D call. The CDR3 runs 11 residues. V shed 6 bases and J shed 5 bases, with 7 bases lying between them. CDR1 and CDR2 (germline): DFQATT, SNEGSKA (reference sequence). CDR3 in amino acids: CSARLTGELFF. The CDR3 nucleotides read TGCAGTGCAAGACTTACCGGGGAGCTGTTTTTT.

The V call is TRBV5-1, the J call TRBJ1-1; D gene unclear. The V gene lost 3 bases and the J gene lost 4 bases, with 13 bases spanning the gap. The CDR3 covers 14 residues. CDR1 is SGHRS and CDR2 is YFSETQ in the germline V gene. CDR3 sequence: CASSSNSGRTEAFF. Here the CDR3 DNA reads TGCGCCAGCAGCTCGAACTCGGGTCGCACTGAAGCTTTCTTT.

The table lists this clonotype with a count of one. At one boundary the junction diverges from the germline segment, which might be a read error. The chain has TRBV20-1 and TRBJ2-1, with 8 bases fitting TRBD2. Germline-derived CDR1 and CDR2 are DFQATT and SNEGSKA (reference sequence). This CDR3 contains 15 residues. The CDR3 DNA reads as TGCAGTGTGGGCGGGAGGCGTTGGACCTACAATGAGCATTTCTTC. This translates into CSVGGRRWTYNEHFF.